This entry features one TCR beta chain sequence. No antigen is known for it. Germline V gene lookup returns CDR1 MGHRA and CDR2 YSYEKL. J lost 2 bases, V lost 4 bases, and 6 bases had no gene match. The CDR3 has 16 amino acids. This entry is derived from a study of blood T cells in healthy people across ages. Findings of the study overall: Both naive CD4+ cell counts and diversity were greater in long-lived donors than in aged donors. Estimated diversity, derived from one million T cells, was regarded as an underestimate.

A J-beta primer mix and a sample-barcoded 5' primer were used in a second PCR of about 6 to 12 cycles. Every single cDNA molecule received a tag from a template-switch adaptor with 12 random nucleotides. TCRdb redid the calling of the 5' RACE reads with MiXCR, one entry per CDR3 protein. The sample has about 1,400,000 distinct CDR3 sequences, about 40% seen once. This clonotype originated in a woman under 30 in good health. The genes are TRBV4-1 and TRBJ2-1, with 9 nucleotides matching TRBD1. The material sequenced was blood. This CDR3 reads CASSPTTGGTYNEQFF. CDR3 coding DNA: TGCGCCAGCAGCCCCACAACAGGGGGCACCTACAATGAGCAGTTCTTC.